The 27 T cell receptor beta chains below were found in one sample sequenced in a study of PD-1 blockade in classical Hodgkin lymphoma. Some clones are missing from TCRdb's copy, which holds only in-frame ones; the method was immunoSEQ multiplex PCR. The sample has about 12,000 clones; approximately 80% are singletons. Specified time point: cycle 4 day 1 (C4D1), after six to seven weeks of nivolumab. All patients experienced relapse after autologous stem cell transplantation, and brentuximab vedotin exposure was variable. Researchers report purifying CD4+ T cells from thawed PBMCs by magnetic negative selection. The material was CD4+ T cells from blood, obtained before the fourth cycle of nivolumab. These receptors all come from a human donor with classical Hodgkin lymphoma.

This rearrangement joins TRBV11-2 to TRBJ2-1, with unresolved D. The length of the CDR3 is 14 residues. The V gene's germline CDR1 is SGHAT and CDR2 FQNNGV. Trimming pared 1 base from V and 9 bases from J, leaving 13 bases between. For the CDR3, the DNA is TGTGCCAGCAGCTTAGCGGCCGGCACTGGTGAGCAGTTCTTC. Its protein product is CASSLAAGTGEQFF. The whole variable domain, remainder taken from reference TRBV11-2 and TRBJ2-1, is EAGVAQSPRYKIIEKRQSVAFWCNPISGHATLYWYQQILGQGPKLLIQFQNNGVVDDSQLPKDRFSAERLKGVDSTLKIQPAKLEDSAVYLCASSLAAGTGEQFFGPGTRLTVL.

In nucleotides, the CDR3 is TGTGCCAGCAGATCCTCCGGGACAGGGCTAAGGGAGCAGTACTTC. This codes for CASRSSGTGLREQYF. V and J are TRBV7-9 and TRBJ2-7; the match to TRBD1 covers 9 bases. Germline values: CDR1 SEHNR, CDR2 FQNEAQ (reference sequence). The CDR3 has 15 amino acids. V was pared by 6 bases and J by 7 bases, with 13 bases of the junction left unmatched.

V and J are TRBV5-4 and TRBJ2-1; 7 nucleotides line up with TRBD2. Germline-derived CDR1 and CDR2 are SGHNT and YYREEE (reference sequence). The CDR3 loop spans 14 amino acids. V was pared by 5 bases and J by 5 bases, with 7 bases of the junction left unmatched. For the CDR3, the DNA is TGTGCCAGCAGAAAAGGACTAGTCGACAATGAGCAGTTCTTC. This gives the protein CASRKGLVDNEQFF.

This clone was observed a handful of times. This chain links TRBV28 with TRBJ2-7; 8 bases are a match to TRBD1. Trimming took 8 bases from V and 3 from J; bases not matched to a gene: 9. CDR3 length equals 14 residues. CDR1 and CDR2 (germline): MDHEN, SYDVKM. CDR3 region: CASDGTGQFYEQYF. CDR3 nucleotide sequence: TGTGCCAGCGACGGGACAGGACAATTCTACGAGCAGTACTTC.

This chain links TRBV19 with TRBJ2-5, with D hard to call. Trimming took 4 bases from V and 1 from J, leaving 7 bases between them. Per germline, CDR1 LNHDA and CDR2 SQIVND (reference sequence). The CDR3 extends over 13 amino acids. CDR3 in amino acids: CASSRRLQETQYF. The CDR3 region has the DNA TGTGCCAGTAGTAGGCGACTCCAAGAGACCCAGTACTTC.

The CDR3 sequence is CASSLAGATDTQYF. In DNA, the CDR3 is TGTGCCAGCAGCTTAGCGGGGGCCACAGATACGCAGTATTTT. The chain couples TRBV7-8 to TRBJ2-3, with D possibly being TRBD1 (6 bases). CDR3 length equals 14 residues. The germline CDR1 and CDR2 sequences are SGHVS and FQNEAQ. V lost 0 bases and J lost 2, with 6 bases in between.

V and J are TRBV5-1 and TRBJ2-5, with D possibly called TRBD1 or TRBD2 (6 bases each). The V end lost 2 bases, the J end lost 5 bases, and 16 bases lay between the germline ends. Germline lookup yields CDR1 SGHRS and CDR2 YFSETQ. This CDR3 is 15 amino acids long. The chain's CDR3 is CASSLGYGGTETQYF. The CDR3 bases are TGCGCCAGCAGCTTAGGGTACGGGGGCACGGAGACCCAGTACTTC.

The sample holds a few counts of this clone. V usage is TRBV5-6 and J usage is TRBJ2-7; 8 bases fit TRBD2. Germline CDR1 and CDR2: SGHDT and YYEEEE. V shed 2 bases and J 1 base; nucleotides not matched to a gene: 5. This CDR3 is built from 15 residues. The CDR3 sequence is CASSFRGGPSYEQYF. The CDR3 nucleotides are TGTGCCAGCAGCTTTCGCGGGGGGCCTTCCTACGAGCAGTACTTC.

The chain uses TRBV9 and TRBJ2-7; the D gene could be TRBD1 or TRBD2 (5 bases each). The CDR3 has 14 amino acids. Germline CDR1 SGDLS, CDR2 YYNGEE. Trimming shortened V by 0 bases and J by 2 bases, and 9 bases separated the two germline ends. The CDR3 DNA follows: TGTGCCAGCAGCGTAGATGTGGGGGCCTACGAGCAGTACTTC. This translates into CASSVDVGAYEQYF.

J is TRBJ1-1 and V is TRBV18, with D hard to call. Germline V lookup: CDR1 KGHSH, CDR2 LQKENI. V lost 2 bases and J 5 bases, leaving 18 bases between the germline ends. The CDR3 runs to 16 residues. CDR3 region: CASSPNTLGLRTEAFF. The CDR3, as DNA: TGTGCCAGCTCACCAAACACCCTAGGGTTAAGGACTGAAGCTTTCTTT. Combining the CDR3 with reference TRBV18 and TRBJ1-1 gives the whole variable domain NAGVMQNPRHLVRRRGQEARLRCSPMKGHSHVYWYRQLPEEGLKFMVYLQKENIIDESGMPKERFSAEFPKEGPSILRIQQVVRGDSAAYFCASSPNTLGLRTEAFFGQGTRLTVV.

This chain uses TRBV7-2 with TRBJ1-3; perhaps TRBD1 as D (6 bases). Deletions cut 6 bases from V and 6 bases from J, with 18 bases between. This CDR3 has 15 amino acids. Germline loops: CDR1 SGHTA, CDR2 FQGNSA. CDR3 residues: CASSPLDSNANTIYF. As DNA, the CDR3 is TGTGCCAGCAGTCCTTTGGACAGTAATGCAAACACCATATATTTT.

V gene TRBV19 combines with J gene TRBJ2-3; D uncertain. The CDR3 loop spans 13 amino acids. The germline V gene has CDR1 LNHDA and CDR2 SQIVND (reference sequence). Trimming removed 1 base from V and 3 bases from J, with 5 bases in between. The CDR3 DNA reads TGTGCCAGTAGTATAGTAAGGACAGATACGCAGTATTTT. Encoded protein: CASSIVRTDTQYF.

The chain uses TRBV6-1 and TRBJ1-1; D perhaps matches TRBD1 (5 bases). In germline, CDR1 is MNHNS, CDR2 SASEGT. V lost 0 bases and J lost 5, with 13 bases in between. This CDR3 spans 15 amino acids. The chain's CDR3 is CASSEALLGGTEAFF. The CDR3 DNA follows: TGTGCCAGCAGTGAAGCGCTTCTCGGGGGAACTGAAGCTTTCTTT.

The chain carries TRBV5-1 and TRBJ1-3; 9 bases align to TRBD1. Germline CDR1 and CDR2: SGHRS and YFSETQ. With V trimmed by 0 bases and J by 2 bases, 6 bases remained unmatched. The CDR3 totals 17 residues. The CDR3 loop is CASSLEGTGMTGNTIYF. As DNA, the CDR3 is TGCGCCAGCAGCTTGGAAGGGACAGGGATGACTGGAAACACCATATATTTT.

CDR3: CASSYERARRTDTQYF. The CDR3 DNA is TGTGCCAGCTCGTACGAAAGGGCCAGACGCACAGATACGCAGTATTTT. The J gene is TRBJ2-3, the V gene TRBV18; D not resolved. Per germline, CDR1 KGHSH and CDR2 LQKENI. The CDR3 covers 16 residues. Trimming took off 6 bases at V and 1 base at J, with 17 bases between the two ends.

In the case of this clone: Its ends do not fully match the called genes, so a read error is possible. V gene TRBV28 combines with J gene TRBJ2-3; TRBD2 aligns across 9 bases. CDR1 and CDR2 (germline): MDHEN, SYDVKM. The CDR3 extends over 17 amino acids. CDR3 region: CASSLWPLAGRTDTQYF. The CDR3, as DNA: TGTGCCAGCAGCTTATGGCCTCTAGCGGGGCGCACAGATACGCAGTATTTT. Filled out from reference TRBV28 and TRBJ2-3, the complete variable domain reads DVKVTQSSRYLVKRTGEKVFLECVQDMDHENMFWYRQDPGLGLRLIYFSYDVKMKEKGDIPEGYSVSREKKERFSLILESASTNQTSMYLCASSLWPLAGRTDTQYFGPGTRLTVL.

The CDR3 reads CASSLGSGPNQPQHF. The CDR3 DNA sequence: TGTGCCAGCAGCTTGGGATCTGGGCCCAATCAGCCCCAGCATTTT. J is TRBJ1-5 and V is TRBV7-6; D is unresolved. Trimming took off 3 bases at V and 3 bases at J, with 12 bases between the two ends. CDR3 length equals 15 residues. From germline, CDR1 is SGHVS and CDR2 FNYEAQ.

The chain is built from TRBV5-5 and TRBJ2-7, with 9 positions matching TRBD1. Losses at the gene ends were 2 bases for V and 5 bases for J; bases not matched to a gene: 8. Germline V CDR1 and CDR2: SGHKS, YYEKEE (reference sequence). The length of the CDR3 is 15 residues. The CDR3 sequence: CASSFSGTGYDEQYF. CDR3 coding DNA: TGTGCCAGCAGCTTCTCCGGGACAGGGTACGACGAGCAGTACTTC.

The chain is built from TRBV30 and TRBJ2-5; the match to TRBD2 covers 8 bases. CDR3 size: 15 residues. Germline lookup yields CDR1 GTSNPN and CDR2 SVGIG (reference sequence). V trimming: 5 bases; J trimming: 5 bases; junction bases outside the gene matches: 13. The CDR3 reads CAWASRGGVEETQYF. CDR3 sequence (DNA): TGTGCCTGGGCTTCCCGGGGGGGAGTGGAGGAGACCCAGTACTTC.

CDR3 coding DNA: TGCGCCAGCAGCGCTTTAGATGAGCAGTTCTTC. Translation gives CASSALDEQFF. This chain uses TRBV10-2 with TRBJ2-1; D not certain. The germline gives CDR1 WSHSY, CDR2 SAAADI. Trimming took 6 bases from V and 8 from J, leaving 8 bases between them. The length of the CDR3 is 11 residues.

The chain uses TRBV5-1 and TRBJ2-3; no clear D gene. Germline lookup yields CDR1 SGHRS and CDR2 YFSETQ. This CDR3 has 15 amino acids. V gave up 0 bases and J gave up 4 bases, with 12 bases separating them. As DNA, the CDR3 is TGCGCCAGCAGCTTGGCTGAAACGCGAGCAGATACGCAGTATTTT. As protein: CASSLAETRADTQYF. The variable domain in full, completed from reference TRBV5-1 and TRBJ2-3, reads KAGVTQTPRYLIKTRGQQVTLSCSPISGHRSVSWYQQTPGQGLQFLFEYFSETQRNKGNFPGRFSGRQFSNSRSEMNVSTLELGDSALYLCASSLAETRADTQYFGPGTRLTVL.

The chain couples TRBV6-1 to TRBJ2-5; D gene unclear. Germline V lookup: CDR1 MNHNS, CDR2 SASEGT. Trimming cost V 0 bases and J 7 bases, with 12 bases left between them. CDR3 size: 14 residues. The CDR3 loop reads CASSEALWTGTQYF. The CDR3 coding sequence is TGTGCCAGCAGTGAAGCGCTTTGGACGGGGACCCAGTACTTC.

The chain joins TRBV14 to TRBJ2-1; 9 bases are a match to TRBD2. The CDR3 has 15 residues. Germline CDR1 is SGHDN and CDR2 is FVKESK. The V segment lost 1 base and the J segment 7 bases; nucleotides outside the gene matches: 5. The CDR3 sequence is CASSQGGGRANEQFF. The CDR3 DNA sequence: TGTGCCAGCAGCCAAGGGGGCGGGAGGGCAAATGAGCAGTTCTTC.

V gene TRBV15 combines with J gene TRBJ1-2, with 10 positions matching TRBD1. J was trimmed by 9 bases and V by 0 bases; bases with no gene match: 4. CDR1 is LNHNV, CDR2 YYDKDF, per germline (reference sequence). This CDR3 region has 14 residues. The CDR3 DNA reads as TGTGCCACCAGCAGAGAGAAGACAGGGGGCAGCTACACCTTC. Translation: CATSREKTGGSYTF. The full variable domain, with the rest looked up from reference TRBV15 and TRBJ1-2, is DAMVIQNPRYQVTQFGKPVTLSCSQTLNHNVMYWYQQKSSQAPKLLFHYYDKDFNNEADTPDNFQSRRPNTSFCFLDIRSPGLGDTAMYLCATSREKTGGSYTFGSGTRLTVV.

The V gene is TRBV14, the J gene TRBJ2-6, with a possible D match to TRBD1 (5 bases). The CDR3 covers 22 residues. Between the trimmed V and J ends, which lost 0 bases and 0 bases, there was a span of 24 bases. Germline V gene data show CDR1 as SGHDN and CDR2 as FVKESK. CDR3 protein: CASSQDDRQFQSYLSGANVLTF. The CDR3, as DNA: TGTGCCAGCAGCCAAGATGATCGACAGTTTCAGTCCTACCTCTCTGGGGCCAACGTCCTGACTTTC.

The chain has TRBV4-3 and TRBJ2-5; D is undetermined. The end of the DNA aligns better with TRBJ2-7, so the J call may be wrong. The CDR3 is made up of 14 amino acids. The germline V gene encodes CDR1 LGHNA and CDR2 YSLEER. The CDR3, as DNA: TGCGCCAGCAGCCAAGAACTGCGGACCTACGAGCAGTACTTC. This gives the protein CASSQELRTYEQYF.

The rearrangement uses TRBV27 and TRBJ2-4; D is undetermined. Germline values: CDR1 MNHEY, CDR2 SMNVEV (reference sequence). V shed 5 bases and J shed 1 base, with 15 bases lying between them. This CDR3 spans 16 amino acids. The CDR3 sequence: CASSTLEGRAKNIQYF. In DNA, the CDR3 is TGTGCCAGCAGTACGTTGGAAGGACGGGCCAAAAACATTCAGTACTTC.